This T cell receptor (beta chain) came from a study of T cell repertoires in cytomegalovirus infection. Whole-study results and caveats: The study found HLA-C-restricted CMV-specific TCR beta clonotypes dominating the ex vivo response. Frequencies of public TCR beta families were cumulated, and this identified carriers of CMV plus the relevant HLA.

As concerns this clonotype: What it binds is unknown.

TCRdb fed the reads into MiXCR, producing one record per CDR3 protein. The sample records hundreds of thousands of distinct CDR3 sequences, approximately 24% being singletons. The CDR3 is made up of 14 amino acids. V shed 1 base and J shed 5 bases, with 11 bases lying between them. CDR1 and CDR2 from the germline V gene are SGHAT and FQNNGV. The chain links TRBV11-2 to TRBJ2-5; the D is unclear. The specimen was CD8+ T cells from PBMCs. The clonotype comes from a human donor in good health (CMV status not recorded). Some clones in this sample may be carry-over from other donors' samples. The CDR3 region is CASSLGGVWETQYF. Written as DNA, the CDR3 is TGTGCCAGCAGCTTAGGTGGGGTCTGGGAGACCCAGTACTTC.